One T cell receptor (beta chain) is described in this entry. The table lists this clonotype with a few counts. No antigen is known for it. Base quality data are lacking; no much larger clone is found one base away. To prepare the library, 5' RACE was applied. Sequencer: Illumina HiSeq 2000. A universal primer binding site was introduced by template switching, and a unique molecular identifier was present in the final cDNA, enabling accurate counting of TCR cDNA molecules. Specific primers in the conserved constant-segment region were used to synthesize first-strand cDNA for the TCR alpha and beta chains. Each cDNA library was double barcoded, with a SMART-Mk sample barcode plus Illumina barcodes, to control for contamination. TruSeq adapter sequences, together with Illumina sample barcodes, were added in two successive PCR steps. The Illumina HiSeq platform was used with custom primers to sequence TCR alpha and beta cDNA libraries. Per the source publication's procedure: MiGEC processed the raw reads to extract unique molecular identifiers, while MiXCR was used to determine the CDR3 positions. For each individual, recombination models were inferred using an EM algorithm with the repgenHMM and IGoR tools. Shared clonotypes were analyzed with the tcR package in R, and sharing was normalized by the product of cloneset sizes. To study raw recombination free of thymic and clonal selection effects, out-of-frame nonproductive sequences were analyzed. TCRdb passed the public sequencing reads through fastp at Q25 and MiXCR, retaining productive beta sequences. CDR3 protein sequences are deduplicated, and each keeps its most common genes and DNA. The V and J calls here are based on TCRdb, not the publication. The sample table shows around 1.7 million distinct CDR3 sequences, and roughly 35% are seen once. The top ten hold around 0.25% of the sample.

Every donor in the study was a healthy Caucasian. The data originate from a study of identical twins (dated by TCRdb to about 2016). The study in broad terms: To test whether fetal clonotypes persist, this study deep-sequenced TCR alpha and beta repertoires from monozygotic twins, from unrelated adults of various ages, and from cord blood. To rule out contamination, the twin experiments were replicated at different times with different library preparation protocols.

On the study overall, not on this receptor specifically: Because the same donors could not be followed over many years, the conclusions relied on cross-sectional statistical analysis. Out-of-frame TCR alpha sharing in monozygotic twins was systematically underestimated by recombination models, whereas sharing between unrelated individuals was in agreement with the recombination models. Fewer insertions were carried by abundant cord blood beta clonotypes, a similar but weaker trend appeared in young adult naive repertoires, and no such trend appeared in memory repertoires. Excess twin sharing in beta out-of-frame sequences was weaker because fewer shared sequences lowered the signal-to-noise ratio. Invariant T cells such as MAIT and iNKT could partly confound zero-insertion analyses, though diverse VJ usage argued against this for most clonotypes. Compared with coincidental sharing between unrelated individuals, an excess of low generation-probability sequences was observed among out-of-frame TCR alpha sequences shared between twins.

Sample: cord blood. The origin of this receptor is a newborn girl in good health.

Read as DNA, the sequence is TGTGCCAGCAGCCAAGCCGCGACAGGGTGGCCTTACGAGCAGTACTTC. Protein translation: CASSQAATGWPYEQYF. The chain links TRBV14 with TRBJ2-7; the central 7 bases match TRBD1. Trimmed from V: 1 base; trimmed from J: 4 bases; junction bases lacking a gene match: 10. CDR1 and CDR2, per the germline V gene, are SGHDN and FVKESK. From its cysteine to its phenylalanine, the CDR3 spans 16 amino acids. Only the CDR3 DNA stays, 48 bases, in frame from base 1.